This T cell receptor beta chain was sequenced for a study of blood T cell repertoires in COVID-19. Per the authors' pipeline: Amplification of reference gene primers provided the estimated nucleated cell counts. The repertoire was sequenced with immunoSEQ multiplex PCR; TCRdb's copy has only in-frame clones and lacks some. V, J and clone size are those of that table, while D and trimming were read from the DNA. Of about 430,000 clones listed, more than 70% are singletons. Per the germline V gene, CDR1 is LGHDT and CDR2 is YNNKEL (reference sequence). The germline V and J ends were trimmed by 4 bases and 0 bases, with 13 bases remaining between them. CDR3 length equals 17 residues.

Sequenced: PBMCs or T cells enriched from blood (not recorded which). The chain combines TRBV3-1 (or the pseudogene TRBV3-2) with TRBJ2-6, with D maybe TRBD1 (6 bases). This clonotype was sampled from a woman between 18 and 30 years old who had been exposed to COVID-19. CDR3 sequence: CASSRHQGSSGANVLTF. The CDR3 DNA sequence: TGTGCCAGCAGCCGACACCAGGGGTCCTCTGGGGCCAACGTCCTGACTTTC.